This is a list of T cell receptor beta chains from one sample in a study of T cell repertoires in cytomegalovirus infection. Each CDR3 protein gets one entry after TCRdb re-called the reads with MiXCR. Among fewer than 300,000 distinct CDR3 sequences listed, about 25% were seen once. The sequenced sample was PBMCs. Receptors originate from a human donor in good health (CMV status not recorded). Some clones in this sample may be carry-over from other donors' samples. The CDR3 runs from the conserved cysteine through the conserved F or W. A D gene is named only where the DNA matches it firmly. For some rows the clone size is stated as once, few or many, or as a class when expanded; others skip it.

V: TRBV7-6
D: TRBD1
size: .
J: TRBJ1-5
DNA: TGTGCCAGCAGCTTAGACAGGGGGTTTCAGCCCCAGCATTTT
CDR3: CASSLDRGFQPQHF

V: TRBV28
D: .
size: few
J: TRBJ2-5
DNA: TGTGCCAGCAAACAGCTAGGGCCCCGAGAGACCCAGTACTTC
CDR3: CASKQLGPRETQYF

V: TRBV6-1
D: .
size: many
J: TRBJ1-1
DNA: TGTGCCAGCACCTCCCAAGGGGGGACTGAAGCTTTCTTT
CDR3: CASTSQGGTEAFF

V: TRBV20-1
D: .
size: few
J: TRBJ2-1
DNA: TGCAGTGCTACCTTTTGGGGAGGAAGGTCCTACAATGAGCAGTTCTTC
CDR3: CSATFWGGRSYNEQFF

V: TRBV2
D: TRBD1
size: few
J: TRBJ2-7
DNA: TGTGCCAGCAGTCAACGACAGGGCGGTTACGAGCAGTACTTC
CDR3: CASSQRQGGYEQYF

V: TRBV20-1
D: TRBD2
size: .
J: TRBJ2-5
DNA: TGCAGTGCTAGAGGGCTAGCGGGAGAGGAGACCCAGTACTTC
CDR3: CSARGLAGEETQYF

V: TRBV6-2/TRBV6-3
D: .
size: many
J: TRBJ1-5
DNA: TGTGCCAGCAGTTCGCGGGAATTTAGCAATCAGCCCCAGCATTTT
CDR3: CASSSREFSNQPQHF

V: TRBV7-2
D: .
size: many
J: TRBJ2-1
DNA: TGTGCCAGCAGCCCCCTCGATGGCAGTTACGACAATGAGCAGTTCTTC
CDR3: CASSPLDGSYDNEQFF

V: TRBV4-1
D: TRBD2
size: once
J: TRBJ2-1
DNA: TGCGCCACCCGCGGGAGGAGCTCCTACAATGAGCAGTTCTTC
CDR3: CATRGRSSYNEQFF

V: TRBV7-2
D: .
size: many
J: TRBJ2-2
DNA: TGTGCCAGCAGCCCAAGACTAGGAAGCGCCGGGGAGCTGTTTTTT
CDR3: CASSPRLGSAGELFF

V: TRBV30
D: TRBD1
size: few
J: TRBJ1-1
DNA: TGTGCCTGGAGCCCCTCGGACAGGTTTGGCGAAGCTTTCTTT
CDR3: CAWSPSDRFGEAFF

V: TRBV20-1
D: TRBD2
size: .
J: TRBJ2-1
DNA: TGCAGTGCTAGAGAGGGACTAGTTGGGCAGTTCTTC
CDR3: CSAREGLVGQFF

V: TRBV7-2
D: .
size: many
J: TRBJ1-3
DNA: TGTGCCAGCAGCGCGGGGAGGGGATCTGGAAACACCATATATTTT
CDR3: CASSAGRGSGNTIYF

V: TRBV12-3/TRBV12-4
D: TRBD1
size: many
J: TRBJ1-1
DNA: TGTGCCAGCAGGGAGGATAGGGGGCGCAACACTGAAGCTTTCTTT
CDR3: CASREDRGRNTEAFF

V: TRBV7-2
D: .
size: few
J: TRBJ1-2
DNA: TGTGCCAGCGTACCGGCGTGGAGCAACTATGGCTACACCTTC
CDR3: CASVPAWSNYGYTF

V: TRBV7-6
D: .
size: few
J: TRBJ2-2
DNA: TGTGCCAGCAGCTTCCTATCGGCGACCGGGGAGCTGTTTTTT
CDR3: CASSFLSATGELFF

V: TRBV7-2
D: .
size: many
J: TRBJ2-7
DNA: TGTGCCAGCACCCTTGGCGGATTTCTCTACGAGCAGTACTTC
CDR3: CASTLGGFLYEQYF

V: TRBV28
D: .
size: many
J: TRBJ2-1
DNA: TGTGCCAGCACCATTCAGGGGGAGGGCCTGGGCGAGCAGTTCTTC
CDR3: CASTIQGEGLGEQFF

V: TRBV7-2
D: TRBD1
size: few
J: TRBJ2-7
DNA: TGTGCCAGCAGCTTCGACAGGGGGCGTAGTGCCGAGCAGTACTTC
CDR3: CASSFDRGRSAEQYF

V: TRBV19
D: .
size: .
J: TRBJ2-2
DNA: TGTGCCAGTACCGACGGCTGGCTGGGCGGGGAGCTGTTTTTT
CDR3: CASTDGWLGGELFF